This paragraph reports one T cell receptor beta chain. What it recognizes is unknown. The record originates from a study of cytomegalovirus exposure and HLA in healthy donors. Whole-study findings and limits: Later genetic work tied a missense DCLRE1C variant to beta-chain V and J trimming.

The CDR3 has 15 amino acids. V gave up 5 bases and J gave up 6 bases; unmatched junction bases: 6. Germline V gene data show CDR1 as MNHEY and CDR2 as SMNVEV (reference sequence). PCR primers comprised 60 Vbeta and 13 Jbeta primers. Study processing details: Around 12 million of 70 million to 80 million unique TCR beta chains were shared, per a later count. The table came from immunoSEQ multiplex PCR; TCRdb's copy has only in-frame clones and leaves some out. That table furnishes V, J and clone size, whereas the DNA furnished D and trimming. The sample lists roughly 130,000 clones, roughly 83% occurring once.

Source material: PBMCs. This clonotype was sampled from a female donor in good health and CMV-seronegative. The V gene is TRBV27, the J gene TRBJ2-1; 11 bases are shared with TRBD2. The CDR3 here is CASSIGTSGTNEQFF. The CDR3 nucleotides are TGTGCCAGCAGTATCGGGACTAGCGGAACCAATGAGCAGTTCTTC.